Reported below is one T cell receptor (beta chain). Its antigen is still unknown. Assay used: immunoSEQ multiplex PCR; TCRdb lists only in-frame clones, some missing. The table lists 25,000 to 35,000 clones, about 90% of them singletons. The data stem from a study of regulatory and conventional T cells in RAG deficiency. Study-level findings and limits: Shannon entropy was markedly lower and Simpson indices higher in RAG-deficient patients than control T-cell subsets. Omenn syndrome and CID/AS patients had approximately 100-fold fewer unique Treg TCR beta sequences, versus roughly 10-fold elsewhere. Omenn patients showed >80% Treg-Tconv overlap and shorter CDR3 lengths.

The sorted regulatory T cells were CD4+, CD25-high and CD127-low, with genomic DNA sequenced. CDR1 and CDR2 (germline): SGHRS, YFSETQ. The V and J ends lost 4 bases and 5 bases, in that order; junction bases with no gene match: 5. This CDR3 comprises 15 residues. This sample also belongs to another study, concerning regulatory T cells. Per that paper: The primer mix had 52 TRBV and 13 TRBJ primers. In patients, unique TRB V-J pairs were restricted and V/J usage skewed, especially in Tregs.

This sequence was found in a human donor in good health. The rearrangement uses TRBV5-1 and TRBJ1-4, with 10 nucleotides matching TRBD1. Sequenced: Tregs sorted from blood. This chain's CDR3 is CASSRGQGTNEKLFF. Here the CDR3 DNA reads TGCGCCAGCAGCCGGGGACAGGGGACGAATGAAAAACTGTTTTTT.